Below, one T cell receptor (beta chain) is given with its context. The junction had 7 bases not matched to a gene; V was cut back by 2 bases and J by 0 bases. The germline V gene has CDR1 LGHNT and CDR2 FRNRAP. The length of the CDR3 is 17 residues. The data were produced by immunoSEQ multiplex PCR, yet TCRdb's version contains in-frame clones alone and is incomplete. There are roughly 220,000 clones in the sample; about 69% occur only once, and more than 9.5% lies in the top ten. The donors, healthy adults who were HIV-negative, had experienced no recent acute infections or vaccinations. Caucasian adults living in Nashville, Tennessee, provided all samples. The data originate from a study of shared clonotypes between healthy human individuals.

The source material was memory CD4+ T cells sorted from blood. Indicated subset: CD45RA-negative fraction. The chain couples TRBV12-5 to TRBJ2-1; 7 bases line up with TRBD2. This clonotype was sampled from a man aged 25 to 40 in good health. The CDR3 protein is CASGLTTSASSYNEQFF. CDR3 nucleotides: TGTGCTAGTGGTTTGACTACTAGCGCAAGCTCCTACAATGAGCAGTTCTTC.